This TCR beta chain came from a study of sequential checkpoint blockade in melanoma. Across the study: Randomization was 1:1 between first-line nivolumab→ipilimumab and ipilimumab→nivolumab. Each arm's sequence ended with maintenance nivolumab.

V dropped 6 bases and J dropped 4; count of bases not matched to a gene: 6. This CDR3 has 14 residues. Germline lookup yields CDR1 MNHEY and CDR2 SVGAGI. Treatment here: randomized to nivolumab then ipilimumab (arm A) or the reverse (arm B). DNA-damaging chemotherapy had not been given to any patient beforehand. PBMC sorting kept live CD3+CD8+ cells without CD19 or CD56. Assay: immunoSEQ multiplex PCR; the TCRdb copy retains only in-frame clones and omits some. Of about 21,000 clones listed, approximately 78% are singletons. Sequences were derived from CD8+ T cells sorted from blood (inferred from file names), sampled from a patient given nivolumab and ipilimumab in sequence. The genes are TRBV6-5 and TRBJ1-5; 7 bases agree with TRBD1. The sequence derives from a human donor with melanoma. The DNA of the CDR3 is TGTGCCAGCAGGAGGACAGGTCGAAATCAGCCCCAGCATTTT. It specifies CASRRTGRNQPQHF.